Listed here are 14 T cell receptor beta chains from one sample, sequenced in a study of cytomegalovirus exposure and HLA in healthy donors. TCRdb's table, derived via immunoSEQ multiplex PCR, lists solely in-frame clones and lacks some. The table has 200,000 to 250,000 clones, approximately 82% seen once. Sequenced input: PBMCs. The source is a woman aged 18-35 years in good health and CMV-seronegative.

The table lists this clone with a count of one. This chain connects TRBV25-1 to TRBJ1-1, with unresolved D. The germline V gene has CDR1 MGHDK and CDR2 SYGVNS. V lost 5 bases and J 3 bases, leaving 7 bases between the germline ends. The CDR3 is 12 residues long. The CDR3 protein is CASSSFHTEAFF. The CDR3 region has the DNA TGTGCCAGCAGTTCCTTTCACACTGAAGCTTTCTTT.

The rearrangement links TRBV5-1 to TRBJ1-1; D gene unclear. This CDR3 comprises 14 residues. V was clipped by 0 bases and J by 1 base, with 7 bases between them. Germline V lookup: CDR1 SGHRS, CDR2 YFSETQ. CDR3 nucleotide sequence: TGCGCCAGCAGCTTGGGTCAGGAGAACACTGAAGCTTTCTTT. Translation gives CASSLGQENTEAFF.

The V and J genes are TRBV4-2 and TRBJ1-4; 8 nucleotides align to TRBD1. J gave up 8 bases and V 2 bases, and 10 bases lay outside the gene matches. Germline V gene lookup returns CDR1 LGHNA and CDR2 YNFKEQ. There are 16 residues in the CDR3. The CDR3 is CASSQTPQGAWEKLFF. CDR3 in DNA: TGTGCCAGCAGCCAAACCCCTCAGGGGGCTTGGGAAAAACTGTTTTTT.

This rearrangement joins TRBV9 to TRBJ2-5; 7 positions agree with TRBD2. Germline loops: CDR1 SGDLS, CDR2 YYNGEE. The CDR3 spans 16 residues. The V segment lost 2 bases and the J segment 1 base; nucleotides outside the gene matches: 8. The CDR3 here is CASSVGIAGAQETQYF. CDR3 DNA: TGTGCCAGCAGCGTTGGAATAGCGGGCGCCCAAGAGACCCAGTACTTC.

The chain is built from TRBV13 and TRBJ1-1; no definite D call. Trimming removed 0 bases at V and 8 bases at J, with 7 bases between. Germline V gene sequence: CDR1 PRHDT, CDR2 FYEKMQ (reference sequence). There are 12 residues in the CDR3. DNA of the CDR3: TGTGCCAGCAGCTTAGGGTGGAAAGAAGCTTTCTTT. Its protein is CASSLGWKEAFF.

This chain connects TRBV15 to TRBJ2-3; TRBD2 might be the D (6 bases). Germline CDR1 and CDR2: LNHNV and YYDKDF (reference sequence). The length of the CDR3 is 17 residues. The ends were cut back, 1 base at V and 1 base at J, with 15 bases in the middle. The CDR3: CATSRALTGEGTDTQYF. The DNA of the CDR3 is TGTGCCACCAGCAGAGCCCTCACGGGAGAAGGCACAGATACGCAGTATTTT.

The V and J genes are TRBV5-6 and TRBJ1-5; no firm D call. Germline CDR1 SGHDT, CDR2 YYEEEE. V lost 1 base to trimming and J lost 2 bases, with 10 bases between them. The CDR3 runs to 15 residues. The CDR3 spells CASSLWQTGNQPQHF. In DNA form, the CDR3 reads TGTGCCAGCAGCTTGTGGCAGACCGGCAATCAGCCCCAGCATTTT. Together with reference TRBV5-6 and TRBJ1-5, the CDR3 gives the full variable domain: DAGVTQSPTHLIKTRGQQVTLRCSPKSGHDTVSWYQQALGQGPQFIFQYYEEEERQRGNFPDRFSGHQFPNYSSELNVNALLLGDSALYLCASSLWQTGNQPQHFGDGTRLSIL.

The V gene is TRBV6-5, the J gene TRBJ1-2; a weak D match, TRBD1 (5 bases). Trimming stripped 4 bases from V and 4 bases from J, with 19 bases between. The CDR3 length is 16 residues. CDR1 is MNHEY, CDR2 SVGAGI, per germline. The CDR3 loop reads CASSSEGGDYIYGYTF. CDR3 DNA sequence: TGTGCCAGCAGTTCCGAAGGAGGGGACTACATCTATGGCTACACCTTC.

The rearrangement links TRBV11-2 to TRBJ2-5; D is unresolved. V was shortened by 2 bases and J by 5 bases, with 3 bases between the two germline ends. Germline V gene sequence: CDR1 SGHAT, CDR2 FQNNGV. The CDR3 extends over 11 amino acids. CDR3 region: CASSLMETQYF. The CDR3 DNA is TGTGCCAGCAGCTTAATGGAGACCCAGTACTTC. The complete variable domain, with remaining parts taken from reference TRBV11-2 and TRBJ2-5, reads EAGVAQSPRYKIIEKRQSVAFWCNPISGHATLYWYQQILGQGPKLLIQFQNNGVVDDSQLPKDRFSAERLKGVDSTLKIQPAKLEDSAVYLCASSLMETQYFGPGTRLLVL.

This sequence joins TRBV5-1 and TRBJ2-2, with 10 bases that match TRBD2. The CDR3 runs to 16 residues. Germline assignment: CDR1 SGHRS and CDR2 YFSETQ. Trimming at V came to 2 bases and at J to 0 bases, leaving 1 base not matched to a gene. Here the CDR3 reads CASSFTSGANTGELFF. In nucleotides, the CDR3 is TGCGCCAGCAGCTTTACTAGCGGGGCGAACACCGGGGAGCTGTTTTTT.

This clone was counted once. The chain carries TRBV18 and TRBJ2-7; 10 bases line up with TRBD1. Trimming removed 3 bases from V and 5 bases from J; junction bases left unmatched: 4. The CDR3 sequence is 14 residues long. From germline, CDR1 is KGHSH and CDR2 LQKENI. CDR3 loop: CASSPGGTGDEQYF. CDR3 coding DNA: TGTGCCAGCTCACCGGGCGGGACAGGGGACGAGCAGTACTTC.

This sequence joins TRBV13 and TRBJ2-7; the D call may be TRBD1 or TRBD2 (7 bases each). V was shortened by 5 bases and J by 4 bases, with 21 bases between the two germline ends. This CDR3 region has 16 residues. Germline V CDR1 and CDR2: PRHDT, FYEKMQ (reference sequence). The CDR3 here is CASSPRQGGKTYEQYF. Here the CDR3 DNA reads TGTGCCAGCAGCCCACGACAGGGAGGGAAGACGTACGAGCAGTACTTC. The whole variable domain, remainder taken from reference TRBV13 and TRBJ2-7, is AAGVIQSPRHLIKEKRETATLKCYPIPRHDTVYWYQQGPGQDPQFLISFYEKMQSDKGSIPDRFSAQQFSDYHSELNMSSLELGDSALYFCASSPRQGGKTYEQYFGPGTRLTVT.

This chain connects TRBV5-1 to TRBJ2-7; D is unclear. Germline CDR1 and CDR2: SGHRS and YFSETQ. Trimming removed 1 base at V and 9 bases at J, with 14 bases between. CDR3 length: 13 amino acids. The DNA for the CDR3 is TGCGCCAGCAGCTTGATCCCCGAGGAGATGCAGTACTTC. Translated: CASSLIPEEMQYF.

This clone appeared a few times. The chain combines TRBV4-1 with TRBJ1-1; tentatively, D is TRBD1 (5 bases). Trimming took 0 bases from V and 1 from J, leaving 18 bases between them. This CDR3 has 18 amino acids. In germline, CDR1 is MGHRA, CDR2 YSYEKL. Here the CDR3 reads CASSQEGVRGLANTEAFF. The DNA for the CDR3 is TGCGCCAGCAGCCAAGAGGGGGTGAGAGGGCTAGCGAACACTGAAGCTTTCTTT.